Sequencing of this TCR beta chain was carried out in a study of shared clonotypes between healthy human individuals. Sequencing used immunoSEQ multiplex PCR; TCRdb keeps in-frame clones, though not all of them. Of about 300,000 clones listed, 74% were seen once; the top ten hold approximately 10%. The ends were cut back, 2 bases at V and 8 bases at J, with 13 bases in the middle. The germline gives CDR1 SGHTA, CDR2 FQGTGA. This CDR3 contains 14 residues. CD4+ cell separation produced CD45RA+ naive and CD45RA-negative memory subsets. The chain is built from TRBV7-3 and TRBJ2-1; a weak D match, TRBD2 (6 bases). Sequencing input: memory CD4+ T cells sorted from blood. Specified subset: CD45RA-negative fraction. This TCR came from a man aged 30 to 45 in good health. The CDR3 sequence is CASSLRGLSDEQFF. The DNA for the CDR3 is TGTGCCAGCAGCTTACGGGGACTTTCGGATGAGCAGTTCTTC.